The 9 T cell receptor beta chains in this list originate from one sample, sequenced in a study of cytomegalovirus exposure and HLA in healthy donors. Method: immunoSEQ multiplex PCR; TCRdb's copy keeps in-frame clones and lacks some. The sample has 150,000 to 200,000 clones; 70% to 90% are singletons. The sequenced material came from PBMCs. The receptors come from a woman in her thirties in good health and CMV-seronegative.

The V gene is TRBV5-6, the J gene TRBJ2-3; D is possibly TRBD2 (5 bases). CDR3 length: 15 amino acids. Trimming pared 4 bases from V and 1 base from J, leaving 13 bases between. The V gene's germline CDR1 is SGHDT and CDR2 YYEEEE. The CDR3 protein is CASSRRTERTDTQYF. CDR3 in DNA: TGTGCCAGCAGCCGGAGGACGGAACGCACAGATACGCAGTATTTT.

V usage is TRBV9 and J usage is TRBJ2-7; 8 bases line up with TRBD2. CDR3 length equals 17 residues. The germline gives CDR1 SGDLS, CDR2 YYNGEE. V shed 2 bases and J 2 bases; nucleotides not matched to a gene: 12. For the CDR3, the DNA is TGTGCCAGCAGCGTCCCGGGGCGGGGGGCGATAGCCTACGAGCAGTACTTC. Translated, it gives CASSVPGRGAIAYEQYF.

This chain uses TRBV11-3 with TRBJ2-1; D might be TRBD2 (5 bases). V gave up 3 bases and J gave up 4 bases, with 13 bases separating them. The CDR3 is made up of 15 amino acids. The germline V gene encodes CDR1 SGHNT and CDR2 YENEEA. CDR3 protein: CASSFRTSEYNEQFF. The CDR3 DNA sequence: TGTGCCAGCAGCTTCAGGACTTCCGAATACAATGAGCAGTTCTTC. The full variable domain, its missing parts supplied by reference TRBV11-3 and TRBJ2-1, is EAGVVQSPRYKIIEKKQPVAFWCNPISGHNTLYWYLQNLGQGPELLIRYENEEAVDDSQLPKDRFSAERLKGVDSTLKIQPAELGDSAVYLCASSFRTSEYNEQFFGPGTRLTVL.

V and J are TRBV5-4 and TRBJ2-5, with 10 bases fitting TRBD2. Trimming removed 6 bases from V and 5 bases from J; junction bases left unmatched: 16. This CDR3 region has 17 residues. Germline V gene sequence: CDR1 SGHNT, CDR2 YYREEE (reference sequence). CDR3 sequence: CASTHGGLAGESETQYF. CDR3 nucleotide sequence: TGTGCCAGCACCCACGGGGGGCTAGCGGGAGAGAGTGAGACCCAGTACTTC.

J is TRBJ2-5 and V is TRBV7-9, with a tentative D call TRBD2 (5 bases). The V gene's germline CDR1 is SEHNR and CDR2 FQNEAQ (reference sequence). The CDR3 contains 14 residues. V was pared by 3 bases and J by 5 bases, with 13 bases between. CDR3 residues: CASSFLGAWETQYF. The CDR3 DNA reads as TGTGCCAGCAGCTTCTTGGGAGCTTGGGAGACCCAGTACTTC.

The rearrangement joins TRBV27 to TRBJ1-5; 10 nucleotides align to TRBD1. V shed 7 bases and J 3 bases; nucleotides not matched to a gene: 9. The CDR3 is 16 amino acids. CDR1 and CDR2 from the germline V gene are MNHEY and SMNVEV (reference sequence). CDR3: CASKQGQGDYNQPQHF. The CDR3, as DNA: TGTGCCAGCAAACAAGGACAGGGGGACTACAATCAGCCCCAGCATTTT.

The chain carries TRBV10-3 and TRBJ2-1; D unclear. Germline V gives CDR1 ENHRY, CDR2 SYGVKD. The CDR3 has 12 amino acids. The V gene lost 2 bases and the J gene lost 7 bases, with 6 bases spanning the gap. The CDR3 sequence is CAISELLNEQFF. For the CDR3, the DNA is TGTGCCATCAGTGAGCTGCTTAATGAGCAGTTCTTC.

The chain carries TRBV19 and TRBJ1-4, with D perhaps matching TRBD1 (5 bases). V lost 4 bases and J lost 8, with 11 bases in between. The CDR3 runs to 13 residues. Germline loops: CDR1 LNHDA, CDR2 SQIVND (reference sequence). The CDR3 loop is CASSTQGPEKLFF. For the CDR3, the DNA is TGTGCCAGTAGTACCCAGGGTCCGGAAAAACTGTTTTTT.

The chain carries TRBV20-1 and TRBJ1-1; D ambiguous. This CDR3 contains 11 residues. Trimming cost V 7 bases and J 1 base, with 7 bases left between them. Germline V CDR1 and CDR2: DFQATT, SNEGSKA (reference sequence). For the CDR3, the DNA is TGCAGTGGACGGGGGAACACTGAAGCTTTCTTT. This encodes CSGRGNTEAFF.